This T cell receptor (beta chain) was observed in a study of CD8 T cells in ankylosing spondylitis. This clonotype was counted at least ten times. TCRdb reprocessed the 5' RACE reads via MiXCR and lists one record per CDR3 protein. The repertoire holds some 350,000 distinct CDR3 sequences, with about 15% as singletons. Germline CDR1 is LNHNV and CDR2 is YYDKDF (reference sequence). Germline trimming cut 1 base from V and 4 bases from J; bases unmatched to any gene: 5. This CDR3 is 15 amino acids long. This TCR was recovered from a male donor with ankylosing spondylitis or in good health (not recorded which). What was sequenced was blood, either unsorted or a sorted T cell fraction (not recorded which). V and J are TRBV15 and TRBJ1-1, with 8 bases that match TRBD1. The CDR3 nucleotides read TGTGCCACCAGCAGAGGTAGGACAGGGACCACTGAAGCTTTCTTT. Protein: CATSRGRTGTTEAFF.